The 24 T cell receptor beta chains reported below all come from one sample, sequenced in a study of T cell repertoires in cytomegalovirus infection. Their specific antigens are unknown. TCRdb independently ran MiXCR on the reads; one entry per CDR3 protein. The sample lists 50,000 or so distinct CDR3 sequences, over 15% occurring once. The source material was CD8+ T cells from cultured PBMCs, sampled from culture after CMV antigen stimulation. The receptors were gathered from a human donor in good health (CMV status not recorded). Some clones in this sample may be carry-over from other donors' samples.

This clonotype was observed a handful of times. The CDR3 loop is CASSLGHYNSPLHF. CDR3 DNA: TGTGCCAGCAGCCTGGGACACTATAATTCACCCCTCCACTTT. The V gene is TRBV7-2, the J gene TRBJ1-6; perhaps TRBD1 as D (6 bases). Trimming took off 5 bases at V and 3 bases at J, with 8 bases between the two ends. CDR1 SGHTA and CDR2 FQGNSA come from the germline V gene. The CDR3 consists of 14 residues.

This clonotype was seen a handful of times. This chain links TRBV10-3 with TRBJ1-2; 8 bases match TRBD1. CDR3 size: 15 residues. V gave up 3 bases and J gave up 4 bases; unmatched junction bases: 7. The V gene's germline CDR1 is ENHRY and CDR2 SYGVKD. The DNA for the CDR3 is TGTGCCATCAGTGAAGCAGGGGGCGACGGCTATGGCTACACCTTC. Its protein product is CAISEAGGDGYGYTF.

This clonotype was seen a few times. This rearrangement joins TRBV7-9 to TRBJ2-7, with D possibly being TRBD2 (6 bases). Trimming shortened V by 3 bases and J by 4 bases, and 13 bases separated the two germline ends. This CDR3 has 14 residues. Germline CDR1 is SEHNR and CDR2 is FQNEAQ (reference sequence). CDR3: CASSFSGSGYEQYF. CDR3 DNA sequence: TGTGCCAGCAGCTTCTCCGGGAGCGGGTACGAGCAGTACTTC.

In this sample, this clonotype turned up many times. The chain couples TRBV20-1 to TRBJ2-5; possibly TRBD1 for D (5 bases). The V gene's germline CDR1 is DFQATT and CDR2 SNEGSKA (reference sequence). The CDR3 is made up of 15 amino acids. With 4 bases removed from V and 1 base from J, the gap between germline ends came to 16 bases. CDR3: CSATPLDTFQETQYF. For the CDR3, the DNA is TGCAGTGCTACACCCCTGGACACTTTCCAAGAGACCCAGTACTTC.

The genes are TRBV7-2 and TRBJ1-2; possibly TRBD1 for D (5 bases). The CDR3 loop spans 15 amino acids. Per germline, CDR1 SGHTA and CDR2 FQGNSA. V shed 2 bases and J shed 3 bases, with 13 bases lying between them. The DNA of the CDR3 is TGTGCCAGCAGCTTAAATCAGGGAAGGTACTATGGCTACACCTTC. It translates to CASSLNQGRYYGYTF.

The chain employs TRBV4-1 and TRBJ2-3; no reliable D call. Trimming removed 4 bases at V and 4 bases at J, with 9 bases between. From germline, CDR1 is MGHRA and CDR2 YSYEKL. CDR3 length: 13 amino acids. The CDR3 reads CASSPRRPDTQYF. DNA for the CDR3: TGCGCCAGCAGCCCCCGACGTCCAGATACGCAGTATTTT.

The rearrangement links TRBV7-6 to TRBJ1-1, with 9 bases aligning to TRBD1. Germline CDR1 is SGHVS and CDR2 is FNYEAQ. V gave up 1 base and J gave up 4 bases; unmatched junction bases: 1. The CDR3 is 14 amino acids. The CDR3 loop reads CASSLDRGLTEAFF. The CDR3 region has the DNA TGTGCCAGCAGCTTAGACAGGGGGCTCACTGAAGCTTTCTTT.

V and J are TRBV6-5 and TRBJ2-2, with D perhaps TRBD1 or TRBD2 (6 bases each). The CDR3 totals 14 residues. The germline gives CDR1 MNHEY, CDR2 SVGAGI. Trimming took off 3 bases at V and 6 bases at J, with 11 bases between the two ends. Here the CDR3 DNA reads TGTGCCAGCAGTTATCCGGGGGCAGCCGGGGAGCTGTTTTTT. It translates to CASSYPGAAGELFF.

This clonotype has only a few counts. V and J are TRBV7-2 and TRBJ2-2; D remains ambiguous. Germline values: CDR1 SGHTA, CDR2 FQGNSA. The CDR3 spans 15 residues. Trimming cost V 1 base and J 6 bases, with 12 bases left between them. CDR3 DNA: TGTGCCAGCAGCTTAGATTTCATCGGTTCCGGGGAGCTGTTTTTT. Translated, it gives CASSLDFIGSGELFF.

Of note for this clonotype: One end of the junction varies from germline; a read error may be responsible. This chain joins TRBV12-3 or TRBV12-4 and TRBJ2-7; 12 bases align to TRBD1. The CDR3 contains 16 residues. CDR3 in amino acids: CASSLGGTGGSHEQYF. The CDR3 DNA reads TGTGCCAGCAGTTTAGGGGGGACAGGGGGCTCCCACGAGCAGTACTTC.

J is TRBJ2-2 and V is TRBV4-3, with 8 bases identical to TRBD2. V lost 1 base and J lost 6; bases outside the gene matches: 10. The CDR3 is 17 residues long. Germline values: CDR1 LGHNA, CDR2 YSLEER. The CDR3 DNA sequence: TGCGCCAGCAGCCAAGTTTTAGGGCGGGAGGTTGCCGGGGAGCTGTTTTTT. Translating gives CASSQVLGREVAGELFF.

This clonotype showed up just a few times. V usage is TRBV7-6 and J usage is TRBJ1-1; no definite D call. V shed 5 bases and J shed 5 bases, with 12 bases lying between them. The CDR3 has 13 residues. Germline lookup yields CDR1 SGHVS and CDR2 FNYEAQ. The CDR3: CASSLRVKTEAFF. The CDR3 DNA is TGTGCCAGCAGCCTCCGGGTTAAAACTGAAGCTTTCTTT.

This clonotype was recorded a few times. This chain joins TRBV27 and TRBJ1-3; 9 nucleotides agree with TRBD1. CDR3 length: 15 amino acids. The J segment lost 2 bases and the V segment lost 6 bases, leaving 5 bases of the junction unmatched. Germline V gene lookup returns CDR1 MNHEY and CDR2 SMNVEV (reference sequence). The chain's CDR3 is CASSSGTGPGNTIYF. The CDR3 nucleotides are TGTGCCAGCAGCTCCGGGACAGGGCCTGGAAACACCATATATTTT.

The chain has TRBV7-9 and TRBJ2-1; D unresolved. The CDR3 sequence is 19 residues long. The V end lost 5 bases, the J end lost 0 bases, and 23 bases lay between the germline ends. The V gene's germline CDR1 is SEHNR and CDR2 FQNEAQ (reference sequence). CDR3 sequence reads: CASSEPAVGFESSYNEQFF. CDR3 bases: TGTGCCAGCAGCGAACCGGCGGTTGGATTCGAGAGCTCCTACAATGAGCAGTTCTTC.

The count of this clonotype is one. The chain employs TRBV11-2 and TRBJ2-5; D might be TRBD1 (6 bases). Germline CDR1 SGHAT, CDR2 FQNNGV. This CDR3 has 15 amino acids. V lost 5 bases, J lost 2 bases, and 15 bases lay in between. CDR3 loop: CASSARTDTQETQYF. The CDR3, as DNA: TGTGCCAGCAGCGCTAGGACAGATACTCAAGAGACCCAGTACTTC.

This clonotype turned up a few times. The chain recombines TRBV27 with TRBJ2-5; D perhaps matches TRBD1 (6 bases). The CDR3 contains 17 residues. The germline CDR1 and CDR2 sequences are MNHEY and SMNVEV (reference sequence). The V end lost 5 bases, the J end lost 5 bases, and 24 bases lay between the germline ends. The CDR3 region is CASSPTGQGGGGETQYF. CDR3 nucleotides: TGTGCCAGCAGTCCAACAGGGCAGGGCGGCGGTGGGGAGACCCAGTACTTC.

The V and J genes are TRBV5-1 and TRBJ1-5; TRBD1 is a possible D gene (6 bases). CDR1 is SGHRS, CDR2 YFSETQ, per germline. With 3 bases removed from V and 2 bases from J, the gap between germline ends came to 9 bases. The CDR3 length is 14 residues. CDR3 sequence: CASSYRVRNQPQHF. In DNA, the CDR3 is TGCGCCAGCAGCTACAGGGTGCGCAATCAGCCCCAGCATTTT.

V and J are TRBV6-2 or TRBV6-3 and TRBJ1-1; D gene uncertain. This CDR3 region has 13 residues. The ends were cut back, 6 bases at V and 0 bases at J, with 8 bases in the middle. The germline V gene encodes CDR1 MNHEY and CDR2 SVGEGT. The CDR3 here is CASRIVMNTEAFF. CDR3 DNA: TGTGCCAGCAGGATCGTAATGAACACTGAAGCTTTCTTT.

This clonotype has only a few counts. The chain joins TRBV28 to TRBJ2-7, with 8 bases aligning to TRBD1. The CDR3 spans 15 residues. The V and J ends lost 7 bases and 5 bases, in that order; junction bases with no gene match: 13. CDR1 and CDR2 (germline): MDHEN, SYDVKM. The CDR3 region has the DNA TGTGCCAGCATTCACAGGGGGACTCCGGCCCACGAGCAGTACTTC. Residues: CASIHRGTPAHEQYF.

This clonotype was observed a few times. The V call is TRBV12-3 or TRBV12-4, the J call TRBJ2-5; TRBD1 matches 10 bases. With 6 bases clipped from V and 5 bases from J, the junction kept 6 bases outside the gene matches. The CDR3 spans 14 residues. In DNA form, the CDR3 reads TGTGCCAGCAGCCCCGGGACAGGGGTCGAGACCCAGTACTTC. Protein sequence: CASSPGTGVETQYF.

The rearrangement links TRBV7-8 to TRBJ2-1; TRBD2 is a possible D gene (5 bases). V dropped 1 base and J dropped 8 bases, with 15 bases sitting between them. The CDR3 loop spans 15 amino acids. Germline CDR1 reads SGHVS; CDR2 reads FQNEAQ. CDR3 loop: CASSLVRPGLDEQFF. The CDR3 DNA is TGTGCCAGCAGCTTAGTTAGACCCGGACTCGATGAGCAGTTCTTC.

The gene calls are TRBV7-2 and TRBJ2-7; perhaps D is TRBD1 or TRBD2 (5 bases each). The CDR3 spans 15 residues. V was pared by 5 bases and J by 4 bases, with 18 bases between. CDR1 is SGHTA, CDR2 FQGNSA, per germline. This CDR3 is CASSLHRGTLYEQYF. The CDR3 coding sequence is TGTGCCAGCAGCCTCCATCGAGGGACCCTTTACGAGCAGTACTTC.

The J gene is TRBJ2-7, the V gene TRBV13; D tentatively fits TRBD1 or TRBD2 (5 bases each). Trimming pared 5 bases from V and 5 bases from J, leaving 19 bases between. The V gene's germline CDR1 is PRHDT and CDR2 FYEKMQ (reference sequence). This CDR3 is 15 amino acids long. The CDR3 protein is CASSNRDAPPHEQYF. The CDR3 DNA reads as TGTGCCAGCAGCAACCGGGACGCCCCGCCGCACGAGCAGTACTTC.

The chain has TRBV7-2 and TRBJ2-7, with TRBD2 matching over 13 bases. V lost 1 base and J lost 4; bases outside the gene matches: 7. Germline V CDR1 and CDR2: SGHTA, FQGNSA. There are 17 residues in the CDR3. The CDR3 loop reads CASSLVRTSGSNYEQYF. The CDR3 DNA reads TGTGCCAGCAGCTTAGTTCGGACTAGCGGGAGTAATTACGAGCAGTACTTC.